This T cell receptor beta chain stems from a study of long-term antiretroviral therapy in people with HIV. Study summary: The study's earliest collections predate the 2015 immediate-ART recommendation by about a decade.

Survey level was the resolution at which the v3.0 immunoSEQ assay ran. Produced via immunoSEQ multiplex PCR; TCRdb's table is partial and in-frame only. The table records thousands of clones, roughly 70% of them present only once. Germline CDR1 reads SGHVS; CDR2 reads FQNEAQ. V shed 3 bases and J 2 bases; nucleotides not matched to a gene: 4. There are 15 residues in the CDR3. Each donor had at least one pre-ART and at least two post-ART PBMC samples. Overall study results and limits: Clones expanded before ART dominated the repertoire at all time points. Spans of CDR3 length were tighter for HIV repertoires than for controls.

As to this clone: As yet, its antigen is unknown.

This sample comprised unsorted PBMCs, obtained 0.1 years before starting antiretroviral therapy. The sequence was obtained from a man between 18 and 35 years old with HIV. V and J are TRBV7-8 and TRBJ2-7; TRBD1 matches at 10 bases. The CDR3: CASSFSGTGAYEQYV. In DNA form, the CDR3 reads TGTGCCAGCAGCTTCTCCGGGACAGGGGCCTACGAGCAGTACGTC.